Listed here are 6 T cell receptor beta chains from one sample, sequenced in a study of blood T cell repertoires in COVID-19. TCRdb's table, derived via immunoSEQ multiplex PCR, lists solely in-frame clones and lacks some. The sample shows 35,000 to 55,000 clones, roughly nine tenths of them seen only once. The sample consisted of peripheral blood. These receptors all stem from a man between 70 and 80 years old with active COVID-19.

For the CDR3, the DNA is TGTGCCAGCAGCCGGCCGGACAGAAGAAACGAGCAGTACTTC. This codes for CASSRPDRRNEQYF. This chain uses TRBV5-5 with TRBJ2-7, with D possibly being TRBD1 (6 bases). This CDR3 is 14 amino acids long. The germline CDR1 and CDR2 sequences are SGHKS and YYEKEE (reference sequence). V gave up 4 bases and J gave up 5 bases, with 16 bases separating them. Variable domain in full (rest from reference TRBV5-5 and TRBJ2-7): DAGVTQSPTHLIKTRGQQVTLRCSPISGHKSVSWYQQVLGQGPQFIFQYYEKEERGRGNFPDRFSARQFPNYSSELNVNALLLGDSALYLCASSRPDRRNEQYFGPGTRLTVT.

The rearrangement links TRBV3-1 (or the pseudogene TRBV3-2) to TRBJ1-2, with D tentatively TRBD1 (6 bases). V was clipped by 5 bases and J by 2 bases, with 21 bases between them. CDR3 length: 17 amino acids. Germline V CDR1 and CDR2: LGHDT, YNNKEL (reference sequence). In DNA, the CDR3 is TGTGCCAGCAGCTTCCGGTCAATTGTAGGGACAAACTATGGCTACACCTTC. It specifies CASSFRSIVGTNYGYTF.

The genes are TRBV9 and TRBJ2-1, with 8 bases matching TRBD2. Trimming took 0 bases from V and 4 from J; bases not matched to a gene: 3. Looked up from germline, CDR1 is SGDLS and CDR2 is YYNGEE. This CDR3 is 15 amino acids long. The CDR3, as DNA: TGTGCCAGCAGCGTAGTCGGGAGGGGTTACAATGAGCAGTTCTTC. Protein product: CASSVVGRGYNEQFF.

The rearrangement joins TRBV2 to TRBJ2-4, with 9 bases that match TRBD1. CDR1 is SNHLY, CDR2 FYNNEI, per germline. The length of the CDR3 is 13 residues. With V trimmed by 8 bases and J by 4 bases, 3 bases remained unmatched. The CDR3 region has the DNA TGTGCCAGCGGGGACAGGGTAAAAAACATTCAGTACTTC. The encoded protein is CASGDRVKNIQYF.

The chain has TRBV27 and TRBJ2-5; 12 bases fit TRBD2. Germline CDR1 reads MNHEY; CDR2 reads SMNVEV (reference sequence). CDR3 length: 14 amino acids. J lost 9 bases, V lost 6 bases, and 8 bases had no gene match. In nucleotides, the CDR3 is TGTGCCAGCAGCCCTAGCGGGGGGGCCTGGGCCCAGTACTTC. Its translation is CASSPSGGAWAQYF.

The chain carries TRBV6-2 or TRBV6-3 and TRBJ1-5, with 8 bases matching TRBD1. In germline, CDR1 is MNHEY, CDR2 SVGEGT. After removal of 5 bases from V and 9 bases from J, the junction contained 6 bases not matched to a gene. The CDR3 consists of 13 residues. The CDR3 region has the DNA TGTGCCAGCAGTCCAGGGGGCGCGTGGCCCCAGCATTTT. This sequence encodes CASSPGGAWPQHF.